The entry below describes one T cell receptor beta chain. Its antigen is not known. Profiled with immunoSEQ multiplex PCR; TCRdb holds only in-frame clones, not every one. The sample holds roughly 48,000 clones, over 60% seen once. The sort gate was single viable CD3+CD4+CD8-CD45RO+ cells for memory CD4+ T cells. Serostatus was set by detecting CMV pp150, pp28, p38, p52 IgG. This sample is drawn from a study of memory CD4+ T cells and cytomegalovirus serostatus. Looking at the study overall: This sample comes from healthy Belgian adults, about nine CMV seropositive, around 26 seronegative.

Study-level findings and limits: Of roughly 180 reported CMV TCRbeta sequences, 65 to 85 were found in memory CD4+ repertoires.

The sequence derives from an adult in good health and CMV-seropositive. The source material was memory CD4+ T cells from blood.

In nucleotides, the CDR3 is TGTGCCAGCAGCTCCCCCAGCGCTGAGCAGTTCTTC. It encodes CASSSPSAEQFF. The genes are TRBV5-4 and TRBJ2-1, with unresolved D. Trimming removed 3 bases at V and 9 bases at J, with 10 bases between. Looked up from germline, CDR1 is SGHNT and CDR2 is YYREEE (reference sequence). CDR3 length: 12 amino acids.